This T cell receptor (beta chain) was sequenced for a study of shared clonotypes between healthy human individuals. Only a few counts were recorded for this clone. Measured with immunoSEQ multiplex PCR; TCRdb has only the in-frame clones, and not every one. The sample includes roughly 110,000 clones, about 63% of them seen just once. Sequencing used memory CD8+ T cells sorted from blood. Regarding subset: CD45RO+ cells pooled with CCR7-negative TemRA cells. This TCR derives from a woman under 40 in good health.

CDR3 amino acids: CASSEVGGGGGYTF. In nucleotides, the CDR3 is TGTGCCAGCAGTGAAGTGGGCGGGGGCGGCGGCTACACCTTC. The chain combines TRBV6-1 with TRBJ1-2, with D possibly matching TRBD1 (6 bases). This CDR3 has 14 amino acids. Trimming took off 1 base at V and 8 bases at J, with 14 bases between the two ends. Germline CDR1 MNHNS, CDR2 SASEGT.